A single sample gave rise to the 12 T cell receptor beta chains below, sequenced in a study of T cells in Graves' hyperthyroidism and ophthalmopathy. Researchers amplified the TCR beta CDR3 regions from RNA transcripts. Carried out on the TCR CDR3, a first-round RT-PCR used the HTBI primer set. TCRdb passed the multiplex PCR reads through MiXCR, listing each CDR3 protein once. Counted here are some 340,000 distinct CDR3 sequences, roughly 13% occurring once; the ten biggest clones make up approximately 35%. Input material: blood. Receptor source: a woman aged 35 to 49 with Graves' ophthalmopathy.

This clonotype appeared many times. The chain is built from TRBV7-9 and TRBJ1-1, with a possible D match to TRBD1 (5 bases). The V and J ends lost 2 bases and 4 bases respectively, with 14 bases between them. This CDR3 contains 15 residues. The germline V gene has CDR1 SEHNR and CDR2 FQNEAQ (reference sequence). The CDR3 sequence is CASSLLPVRGTEAFF. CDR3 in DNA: TGTGCCAGCAGCTTACTTCCAGTTAGGGGCACTGAAGCTTTCTTT.

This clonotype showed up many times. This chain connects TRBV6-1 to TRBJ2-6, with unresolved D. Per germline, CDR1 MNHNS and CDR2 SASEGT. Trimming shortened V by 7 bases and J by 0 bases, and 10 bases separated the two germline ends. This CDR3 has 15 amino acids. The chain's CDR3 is CASTIFSSGANVLTF. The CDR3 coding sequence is TGTGCCAGCACTATCTTCAGCTCTGGGGCCAACGTCCTGACTTTC.

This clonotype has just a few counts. Here the CDR3 DNA reads TGCGCCAGCAGCTTGGGAACGGAGACAGATACGCAGTATTTT. Its translation: CASSLGTETDTQYF. This rearrangement joins TRBV5-1 to TRBJ2-3; D is uncertain. Trimming removed 0 bases from V and 3 bases from J, with 8 bases in between. The CDR3 is made up of 14 amino acids. The germline CDR1 and CDR2 sequences are SGHRS and YFSETQ.

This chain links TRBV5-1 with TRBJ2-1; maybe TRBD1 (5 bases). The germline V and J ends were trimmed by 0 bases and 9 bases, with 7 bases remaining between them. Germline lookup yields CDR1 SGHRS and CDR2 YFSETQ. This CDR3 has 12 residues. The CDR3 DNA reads TGCGCCAGCAGCTTGGCCACAGGTGAGCAGTTCTTC. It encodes CASSLATGEQFF.

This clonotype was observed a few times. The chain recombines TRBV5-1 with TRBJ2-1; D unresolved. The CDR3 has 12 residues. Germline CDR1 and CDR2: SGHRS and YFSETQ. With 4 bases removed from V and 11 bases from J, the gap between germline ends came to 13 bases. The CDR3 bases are TGCGCCAGCAGCCACGACCGGGTTCAGCAGTTCTTC. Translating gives CASSHDRVQQFF.

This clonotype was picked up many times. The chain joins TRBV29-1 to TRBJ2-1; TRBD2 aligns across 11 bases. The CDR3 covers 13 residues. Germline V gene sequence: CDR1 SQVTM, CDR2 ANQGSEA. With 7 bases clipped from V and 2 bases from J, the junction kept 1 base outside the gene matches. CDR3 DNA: TGCAGCGCGGGACTAGCGGCCTACAATGAGCAGTTCTTC. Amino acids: CSAGLAAYNEQFF.

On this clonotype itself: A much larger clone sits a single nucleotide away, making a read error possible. CDR3 loop: CAISGSRTATGELFF. The CDR3 DNA reads TGTGCCATCAGTGGGTCTAGGACAGCCACCGGGGAGCTGTTTTTT. This chain connects TRBV10-3 to TRBJ2-2; maybe TRBD1 (6 bases). The CDR3 length is 15 residues. The V and J ends lost 4 bases and 4 bases respectively, with 13 bases between them. Germline assignment: CDR1 ENHRY and CDR2 SYGVKD.

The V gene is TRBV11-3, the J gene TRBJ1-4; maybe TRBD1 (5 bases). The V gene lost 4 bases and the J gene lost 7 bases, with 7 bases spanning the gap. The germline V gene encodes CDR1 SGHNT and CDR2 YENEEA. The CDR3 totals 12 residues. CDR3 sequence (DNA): TGTGCCAGCAGCTGGGGCGGTGAAAAACTGTTTTTT. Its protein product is CASSWGGEKLFF.

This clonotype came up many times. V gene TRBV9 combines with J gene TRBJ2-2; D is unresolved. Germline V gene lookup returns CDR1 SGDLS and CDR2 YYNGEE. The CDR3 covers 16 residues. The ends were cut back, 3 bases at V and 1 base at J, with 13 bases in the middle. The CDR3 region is CASSDPPDLNTGELFF. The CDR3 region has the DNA TGTGCCAGCAGCGATCCCCCGGACCTGAACACCGGGGAGCTGTTTTTT. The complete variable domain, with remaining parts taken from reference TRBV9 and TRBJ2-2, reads DSGVTQTPKHLITATGQRVTLRCSPRSGDLSVYWYQQSLDQGLQFLIQYYNGEERAKGNILERFSAQQFPDLHSELNLSSLELGDSALYFCASSDPPDLNTGELFFGEGSRLTVL.

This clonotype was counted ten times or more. The CDR3: CASSSLVSRSRYGYTF. As DNA, the CDR3 is TGTGCCAGCAGTTCCCTGGTTAGTCGCAGCAGATATGGCTACACCTTC. This chain joins TRBV12-3 or TRBV12-4 and TRBJ1-2; D gene uncertain. V lost 4 bases and J 5 bases, leaving 20 bases between the germline ends. The CDR3 has 16 residues.

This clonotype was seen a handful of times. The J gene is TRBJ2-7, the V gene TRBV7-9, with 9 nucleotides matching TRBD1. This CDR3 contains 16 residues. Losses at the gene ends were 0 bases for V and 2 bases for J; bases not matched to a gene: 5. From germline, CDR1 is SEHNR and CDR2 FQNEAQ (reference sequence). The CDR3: CASSLAPGQGTYEQYF. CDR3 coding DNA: TGTGCCAGCAGCTTAGCACCGGGACAGGGAACCTACGAGCAGTACTTC.

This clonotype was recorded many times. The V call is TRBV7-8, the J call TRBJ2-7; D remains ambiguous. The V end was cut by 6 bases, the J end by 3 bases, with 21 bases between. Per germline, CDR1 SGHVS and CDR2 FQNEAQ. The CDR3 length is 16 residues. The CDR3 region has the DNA TGTGCCAGCAGTCCCGCCGGTACGTCTTACGGCTACGAGCAGTACTTC. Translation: CASSPAGTSYGYEQYF.